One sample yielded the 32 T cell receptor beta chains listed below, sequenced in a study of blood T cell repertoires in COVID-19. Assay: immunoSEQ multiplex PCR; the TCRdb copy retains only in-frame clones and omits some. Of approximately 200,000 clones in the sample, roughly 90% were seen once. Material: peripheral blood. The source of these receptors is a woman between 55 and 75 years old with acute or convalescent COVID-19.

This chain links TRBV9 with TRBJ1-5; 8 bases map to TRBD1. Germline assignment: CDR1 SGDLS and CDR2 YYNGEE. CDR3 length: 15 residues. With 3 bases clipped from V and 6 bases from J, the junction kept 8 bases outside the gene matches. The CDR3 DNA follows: TGTGCCAGCAGCGACGGACAGGGCCTTGGTCAGCCCCAGCATTTT. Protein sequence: CASSDGQGLGQPQHF.

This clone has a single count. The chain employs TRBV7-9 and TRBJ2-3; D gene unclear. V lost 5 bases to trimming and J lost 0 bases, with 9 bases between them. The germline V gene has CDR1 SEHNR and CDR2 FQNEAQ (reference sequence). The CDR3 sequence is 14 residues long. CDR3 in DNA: TGTGCCAGCAGCCCACCCAGGAGCACAGATACGCAGTATTTT. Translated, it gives CASSPPRSTDTQYF.

CDR3 nucleotide sequence: TGTGCCAGTAGTACGCGACTAGCGGGGGGGCCTAGTAATGAGCAGTTCTTC. It codes for CASSTRLAGGPSNEQFF. V gene TRBV19 combines with J gene TRBJ2-1, with 14 bases fitting TRBD2. The CDR3 is made up of 17 amino acids. Unmatched junction bases numbered 9, after V lost 4 bases and J lost 7 bases. Germline CDR1 reads LNHDA; CDR2 reads SQIVND (reference sequence).

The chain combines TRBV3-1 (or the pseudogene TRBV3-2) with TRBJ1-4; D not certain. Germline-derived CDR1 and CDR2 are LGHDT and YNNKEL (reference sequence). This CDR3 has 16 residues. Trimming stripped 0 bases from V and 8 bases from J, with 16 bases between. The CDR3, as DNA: TGTGCCAGCAGCCAAGAACGGGCGATAGCGGGGGAAAAACTGTTTTTT. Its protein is CASSQERAIAGEKLFF.

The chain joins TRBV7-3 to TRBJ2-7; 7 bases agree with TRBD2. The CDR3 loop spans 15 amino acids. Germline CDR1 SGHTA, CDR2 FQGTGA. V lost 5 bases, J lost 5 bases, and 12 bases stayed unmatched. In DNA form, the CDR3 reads TGTGCCAGCAGCCCACAGCGGGGAACGTGGAACGAGCAGTACTTC. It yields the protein CASSPQRGTWNEQYF.

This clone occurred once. DNA for the CDR3: TGTGCCACCCAAACAGGGGCTGGCTACACCTTC. It specifies CATQTGAGYTF. The V and J genes are TRBV6-6 and TRBJ1-2; the match to TRBD1 covers 7 bases. The CDR3 extends over 11 amino acids. From germline, CDR1 is MNHNY and CDR2 SVGAGI (reference sequence). Germline trimming cut 10 bases from V and 7 bases from J; bases unmatched to any gene: 6.

Here the CDR3 reads CAIGAAGTEGYTIYF. In DNA, the CDR3 is TGTGCCATAGGTGCAGCCGGGACGGAGGGATACACCATATATTTT. The chain combines TRBV6-7 with TRBJ1-3, with D possibly matching TRBD1 (5 bases). TRBV6-7 belongs to the ORF category, with a function that is uncertain. V was shortened by 10 bases and J by 8 bases, with 24 bases between the two germline ends. This CDR3 comprises 15 residues.

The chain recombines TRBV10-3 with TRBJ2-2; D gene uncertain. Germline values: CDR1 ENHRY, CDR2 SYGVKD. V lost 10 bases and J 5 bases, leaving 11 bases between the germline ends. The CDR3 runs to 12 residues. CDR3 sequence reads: CATGEVTGELFF. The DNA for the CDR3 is TGTGCCACCGGAGAGGTTACCGGGGAGCTGTTTTTT.

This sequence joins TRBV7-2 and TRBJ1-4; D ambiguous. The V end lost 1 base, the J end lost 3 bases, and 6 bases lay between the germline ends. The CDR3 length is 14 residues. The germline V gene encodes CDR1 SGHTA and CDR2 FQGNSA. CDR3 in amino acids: CASSLDIPNEKLFF. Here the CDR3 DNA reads TGTGCCAGCAGCTTAGACATACCTAATGAAAAACTGTTTTTT.

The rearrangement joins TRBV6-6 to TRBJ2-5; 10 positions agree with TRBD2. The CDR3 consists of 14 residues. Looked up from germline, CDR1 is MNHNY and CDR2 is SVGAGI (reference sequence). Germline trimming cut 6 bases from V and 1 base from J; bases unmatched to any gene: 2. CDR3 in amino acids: CASRSSGGQETQYF. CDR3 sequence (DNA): TGTGCCAGCAGATCTAGCGGGGGCCAAGAGACCCAGTACTTC.

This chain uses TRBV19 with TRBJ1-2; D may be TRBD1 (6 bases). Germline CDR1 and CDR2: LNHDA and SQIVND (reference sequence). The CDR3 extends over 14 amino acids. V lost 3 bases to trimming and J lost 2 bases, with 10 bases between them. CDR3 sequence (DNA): TGTGCCAGTAGTATGTTTGGGGGCAACTATGGCTACACCTTC. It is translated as CASSMFGGNYGYTF. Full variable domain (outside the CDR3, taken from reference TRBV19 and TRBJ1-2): DGGITQSPKYLFRKEGQNVTLSCEQNLNHDAMYWYRQDPGQGLRLIYYSQIVNDFQKGDIAEGYSVSREKKESFPLTVTSAQKNPTAFYLCASSMFGGNYGYTFGSGTRLTVV.

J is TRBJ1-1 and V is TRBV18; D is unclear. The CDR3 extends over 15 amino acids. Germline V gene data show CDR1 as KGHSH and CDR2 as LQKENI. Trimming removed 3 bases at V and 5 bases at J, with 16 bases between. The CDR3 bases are TGTGCCAGCTCACCGGGTGGGCCCAGAAGGACTGAAGCTTTCTTT. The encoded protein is CASSPGGPRRTEAFF. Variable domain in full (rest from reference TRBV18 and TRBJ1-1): NAGVMQNPRHLVRRRGQEARLRCSPMKGHSHVYWYRQLPEEGLKFMVYLQKENIIDESGMPKERFSAEFPKEGPSILRIQQVVRGDSAAYFCASSPGGPRRTEAFFGQGTRLTVV.

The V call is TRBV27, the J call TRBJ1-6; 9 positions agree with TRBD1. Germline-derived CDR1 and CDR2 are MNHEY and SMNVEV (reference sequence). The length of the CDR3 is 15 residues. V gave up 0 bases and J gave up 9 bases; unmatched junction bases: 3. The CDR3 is CASSLSDRGVSPLHF. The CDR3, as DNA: TGTGCCAGCAGTTTATCGGACAGGGGAGTTTCACCCCTCCACTTT.

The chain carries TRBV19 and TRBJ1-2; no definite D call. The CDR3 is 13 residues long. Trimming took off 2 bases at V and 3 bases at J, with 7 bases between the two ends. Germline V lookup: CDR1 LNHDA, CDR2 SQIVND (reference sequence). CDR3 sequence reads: CASSILVDYGYTF. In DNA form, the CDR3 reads TGTGCCAGTAGTATACTAGTTGACTATGGCTACACCTTC.

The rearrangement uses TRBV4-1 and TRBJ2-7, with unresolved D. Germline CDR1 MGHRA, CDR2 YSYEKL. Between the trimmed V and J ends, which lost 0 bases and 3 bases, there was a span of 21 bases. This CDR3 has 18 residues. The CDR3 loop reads CASSQDPPGQTMVYEQYF. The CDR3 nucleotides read TGCGCCAGCAGCCAAGATCCCCCCGGTCAAACCATGGTCTACGAGCAGTACTTC.

As DNA, the CDR3 is TGCGCCAGCAGCCGGACCGGGACAGCTAGCTCCTACGAGCAGTACTTC. Protein product: CASSRTGTASSYEQYF. This sequence joins TRBV4-1 and TRBJ2-7; TRBD1 matches 7 bases. From germline, CDR1 is MGHRA and CDR2 YSYEKL. With 4 bases clipped from V and 0 bases from J, the junction kept 9 bases outside the gene matches. The CDR3 runs to 16 residues.

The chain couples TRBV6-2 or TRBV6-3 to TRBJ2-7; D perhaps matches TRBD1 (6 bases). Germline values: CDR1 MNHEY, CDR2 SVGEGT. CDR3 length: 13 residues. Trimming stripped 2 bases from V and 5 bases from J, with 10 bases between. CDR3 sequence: CASSYGGGHEQYF. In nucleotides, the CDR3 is TGTGCCAGCAGTTACGGTGGGGGCCACGAGCAGTACTTC.

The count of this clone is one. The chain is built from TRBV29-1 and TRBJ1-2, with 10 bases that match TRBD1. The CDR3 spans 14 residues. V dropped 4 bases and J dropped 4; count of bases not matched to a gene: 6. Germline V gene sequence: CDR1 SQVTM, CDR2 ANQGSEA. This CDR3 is CSVGTGGIGYGYTF. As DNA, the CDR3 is TGCAGCGTTGGGACAGGGGGTATTGGCTATGGCTACACCTTC.

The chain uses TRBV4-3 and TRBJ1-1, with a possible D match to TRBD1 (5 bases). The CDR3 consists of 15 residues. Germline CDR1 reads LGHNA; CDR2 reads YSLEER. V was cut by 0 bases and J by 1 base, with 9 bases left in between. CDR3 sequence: CASSQDRRGNTEAFF. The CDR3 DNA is TGCGCCAGCAGCCAAGATCGGAGGGGGAACACTGAAGCTTTCTTT.

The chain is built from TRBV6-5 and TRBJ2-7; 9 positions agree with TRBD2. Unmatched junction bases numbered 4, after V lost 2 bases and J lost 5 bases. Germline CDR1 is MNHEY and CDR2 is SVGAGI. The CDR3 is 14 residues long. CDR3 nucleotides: TGTGCCAGCAGTTACGCGGGAGGGCCCGACGAGCAGTACTTC. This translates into CASSYAGGPDEQYF.

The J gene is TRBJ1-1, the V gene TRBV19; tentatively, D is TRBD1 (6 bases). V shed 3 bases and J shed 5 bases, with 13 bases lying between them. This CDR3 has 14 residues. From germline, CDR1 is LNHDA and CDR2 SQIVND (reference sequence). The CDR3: CASSIGDIETEAFF. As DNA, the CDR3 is TGTGCCAGTAGTATTGGGGACATAGAGACTGAAGCTTTCTTT.

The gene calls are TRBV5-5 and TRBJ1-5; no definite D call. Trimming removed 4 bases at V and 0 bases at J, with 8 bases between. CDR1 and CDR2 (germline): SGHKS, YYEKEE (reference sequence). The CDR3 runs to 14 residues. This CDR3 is CASSLEGSNQPQHF. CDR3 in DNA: TGTGCCAGCAGCCTCGAGGGTAGCAATCAGCCCCAGCATTTT.

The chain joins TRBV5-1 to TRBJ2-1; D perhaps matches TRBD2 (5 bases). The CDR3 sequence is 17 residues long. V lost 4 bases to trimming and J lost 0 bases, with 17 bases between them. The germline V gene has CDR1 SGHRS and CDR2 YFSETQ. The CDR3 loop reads CASSDNLRGGSYNEQFF. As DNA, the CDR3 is TGCGCCAGCAGCGACAACCTACGGGGTGGCTCCTACAATGAGCAGTTCTTC.

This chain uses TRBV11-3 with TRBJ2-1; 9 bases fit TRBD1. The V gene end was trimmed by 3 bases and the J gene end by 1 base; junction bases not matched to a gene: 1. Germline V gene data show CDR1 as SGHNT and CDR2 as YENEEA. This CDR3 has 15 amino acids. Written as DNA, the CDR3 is TGTGCCAGCAGCTTTGACAGGGGGTCCTACAATGAGCAGTTCTTC. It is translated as CASSFDRGSYNEQFF.

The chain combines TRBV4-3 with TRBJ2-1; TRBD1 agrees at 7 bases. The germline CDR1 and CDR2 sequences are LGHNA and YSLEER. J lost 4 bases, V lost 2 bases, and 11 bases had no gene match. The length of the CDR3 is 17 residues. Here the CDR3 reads CASSQLYRGRGYNEQFF. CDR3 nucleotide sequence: TGCGCCAGCAGCCAACTATACAGGGGCAGGGGTTACAATGAGCAGTTCTTC.

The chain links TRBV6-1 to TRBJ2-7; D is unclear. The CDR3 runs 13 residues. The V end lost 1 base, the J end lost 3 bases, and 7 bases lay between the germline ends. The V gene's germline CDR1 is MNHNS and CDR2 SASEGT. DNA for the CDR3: TGTGCCAGCAGTGAAGGGGCTTACTACGAGCAGTACTTC. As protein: CASSEGAYYEQYF.

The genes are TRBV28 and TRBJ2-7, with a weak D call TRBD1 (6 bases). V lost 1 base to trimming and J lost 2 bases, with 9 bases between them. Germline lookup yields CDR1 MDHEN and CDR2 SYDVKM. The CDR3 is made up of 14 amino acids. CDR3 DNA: TGTGCCAGCAGTTTATACAGGGCCCCCTACGAGCAGTACTTC. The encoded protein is CASSLYRAPYEQYF.

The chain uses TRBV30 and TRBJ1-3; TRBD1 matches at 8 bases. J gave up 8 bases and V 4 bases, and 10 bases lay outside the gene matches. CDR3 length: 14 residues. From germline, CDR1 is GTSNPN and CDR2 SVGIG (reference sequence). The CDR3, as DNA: TGTGCCTGGACAGGGGGCTTCCGAAAGGACACCATATATTTT. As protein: CAWTGGFRKDTIYF. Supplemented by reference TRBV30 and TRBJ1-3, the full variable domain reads SQTIHQWPATLVQPVGSPLSLECTVEGTSNPNLYWYRQAAGRGLQLLFYSVGIGQISSEVPQNLSASRPQDRQFILSSKKLLLSDSGFYLCAWTGGFRKDTIYFGEGSWLTVV.

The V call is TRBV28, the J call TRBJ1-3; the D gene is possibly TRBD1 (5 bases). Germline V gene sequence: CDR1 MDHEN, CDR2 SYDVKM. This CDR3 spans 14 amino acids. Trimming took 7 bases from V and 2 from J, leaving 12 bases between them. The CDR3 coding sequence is TGTGCCAGCACCCTGGGGACTACTGGAAACACCATATATTTT. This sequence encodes CASTLGTTGNTIYF.

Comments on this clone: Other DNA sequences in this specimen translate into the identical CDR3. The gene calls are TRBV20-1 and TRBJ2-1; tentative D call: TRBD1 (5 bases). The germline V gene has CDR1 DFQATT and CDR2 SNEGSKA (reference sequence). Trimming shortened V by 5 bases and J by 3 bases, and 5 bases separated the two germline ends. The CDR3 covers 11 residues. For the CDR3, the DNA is TGCAGTGCTCAGGGCTACAATGAGCAGTTCTTC. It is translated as CSAQGYNEQFF.

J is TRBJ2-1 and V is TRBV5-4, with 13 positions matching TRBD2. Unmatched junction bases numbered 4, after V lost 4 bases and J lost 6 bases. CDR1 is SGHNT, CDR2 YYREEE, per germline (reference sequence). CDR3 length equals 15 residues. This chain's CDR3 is CASSGTSGGANEQFF. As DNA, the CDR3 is TGTGCCAGCAGCGGAACTAGCGGGGGGGCCAATGAGCAGTTCTTC. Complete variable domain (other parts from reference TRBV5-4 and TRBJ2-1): ETGVTQSPTHLIKTRGQQVTLRCSSQSGHNTVSWYQQALGQGPQFIFQYYREEENGRGNFPPRFSGLQFPNYSSELNVNALELDDSALYLCASSGTSGGANEQFFGPGTRLTVL.

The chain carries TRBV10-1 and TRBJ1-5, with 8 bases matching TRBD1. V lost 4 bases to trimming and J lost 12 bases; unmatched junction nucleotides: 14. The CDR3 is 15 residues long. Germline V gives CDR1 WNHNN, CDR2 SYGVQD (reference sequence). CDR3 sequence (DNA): TGCGCCAGCAGTGTAGCCGGGACAGGACAATCAGTCCAGCATTTT. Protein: CASSVAGTGQSVQHF.